Below are 9 T cell receptor beta chains sequenced from a single sample in a study of shared clonotypes between healthy human individuals. Naivety among CD8 cells was defined by CD45RO negativity and positive CCR7 selection, thereby excluding terminally differentiated effector memory CD45RA+ cells. Produced via immunoSEQ multiplex PCR; TCRdb's table is partial and in-frame only. Altogether under 2,000,000 clones are present, over 85% being singletons, with the ten largest covering approximately 1%. The sequenced sample was naive CD8+ T cells sorted from blood. The receptors were gathered from a man between 18 and 35 years old in good health.

The chain uses TRBV5-4 and TRBJ2-5; 11 bases align to TRBD2. This CDR3 has 16 residues. After removal of 3 bases from V and 4 bases from J, the junction contained 8 bases not matched to a gene. The V gene's germline CDR1 is SGHNT and CDR2 YYREEE (reference sequence). CDR3 sequence (DNA): TGTGCCAGCAGCTCCCGTGGTAGCGGGGGGGGAGAGACCCAGTACTTC. Translating gives CASSSRGSGGGETQYF.

This sequence joins TRBV27 and TRBJ2-2, with D possibly matching TRBD2 (6 bases). From germline, CDR1 is MNHEY and CDR2 SMNVEV (reference sequence). CDR3 length: 16 amino acids. V was clipped by 8 bases and J by 3 bases, with 19 bases between them. CDR3 sequence (DNA): TGTGCCAGCTCGCTAGCGCCGCTCGGGGACACCGGGGAGCTGTTTTTT. This gives the protein CASSLAPLGDTGELFF.

This chain links TRBV27 with TRBJ2-1; D may correspond to TRBD1 or TRBD2 (5 bases each). V dropped 5 bases and J dropped 0 bases, with 14 bases sitting between them. Germline CDR1 is MNHEY and CDR2 is SMNVEV (reference sequence). The CDR3 totals 16 residues. CDR3 nucleotides: TGTGCCAGCAGTGACGGGACGGCGAGCTCCTACAATGAGCAGTTCTTC. Translating gives CASSDGTASSYNEQFF.

The genes are TRBV9 and TRBJ2-7; D gene uncertain. Germline assignment: CDR1 SGDLS and CDR2 YYNGEE. Trimming took off 0 bases at V and 6 bases at J, with 19 bases between the two ends. This CDR3 spans 16 amino acids. This CDR3 is CASSVGSLLTESEQYF. The CDR3 DNA sequence: TGTGCCAGCAGCGTAGGGAGTCTGCTGACGGAATCCGAGCAGTACTTC.

This chain links TRBV5-6 with TRBJ2-1, with D tentatively TRBD2 (6 bases). With 4 bases removed from V and 10 bases from J, the gap between germline ends came to 18 bases. Germline V gene lookup returns CDR1 SGHDT and CDR2 YYEEEE. CDR3 size: 14 residues. CDR3 region: CASSPREGRGEQFF. The CDR3 DNA reads TGTGCCAGCAGCCCCAGAGAGGGCCGGGGGGAGCAGTTCTTC.

The rearrangement joins TRBV30 to TRBJ2-3, with 10 bases identical to TRBD2. Germline V gene lookup returns CDR1 GTSNPN and CDR2 SVGIG (reference sequence). V lost 1 base to trimming and J lost 3 bases; unmatched junction nucleotides: 7. CDR3 size: 16 residues. CDR3 coding DNA: TGTGCCTGGAGTGGAGTAGCGGGAGGACGGACAGATACGCAGTATTTT. It translates to CAWSGVAGGRTDTQYF.

The chain couples TRBV27 to TRBJ1-1; 7 nucleotides align to TRBD1. Germline-derived CDR1 and CDR2 are MNHEY and SMNVEV (reference sequence). V lost 7 bases and J lost 6; bases outside the gene matches: 2. The CDR3 has 11 amino acids. CDR3 nucleotides: TGTGCCAGCAAAGGGGGCCCTGAAGCTTTCTTT. Encoded protein: CASKGGPEAFF.

The rearrangement uses TRBV4-2 and TRBJ1-2, with 7 bases that match TRBD1. The trim removed 1 base at V and 3 bases at J, leaving 2 bases unmatched. The CDR3 length is 14 residues. Germline V gene data show CDR1 as LGHNA and CDR2 as YNFKEQ. The CDR3 protein is CASSQAGQDYGYTF. The CDR3, as DNA: TGTGCCAGCAGCCAAGCTGGACAGGACTATGGCTACACCTTC.

The gene calls are TRBV4-2 and TRBJ1-5; D gene unclear. The CDR3 is made up of 15 amino acids. The ends were cut back, 2 bases at V and 0 bases at J, with 8 bases in the middle. The V gene's germline CDR1 is LGHNA and CDR2 YNFKEQ. CDR3 in amino acids: CASSQFLDSNQPQHF. The CDR3 DNA sequence: TGTGCCAGCAGCCAATTTCTGGATAGCAATCAGCCCCAGCATTTT.